These T cell receptor beta chains were read from a single sample in a study of blood T cell repertoires in COVID-19. This table comes from immunoSEQ multiplex PCR, and its TCRdb copy is limited to in-frame clones, with some not included. The sample consists of about 180,000 clones, around 83% of them appearing once. Sequencing used peripheral blood. The source is a woman in her seventies with COVID-19, enrolled during active disease. CDR3s include the opening cysteine and the closing phenylalanine or tryptophan. The size field is filled for only some rows; it gives once, few, many or a size class.

cdr3_aa j_call clone_size v_call
CASSVTSGSQDTQYF TRBJ2-3 once TRBV9
CASSQVAGNGYTF TRBJ1-2 - TRBV4-1
CASTRGTGNQPQHF TRBJ1-5 - TRBV28
CASSNFQGSNYGYTF TRBJ1-2 - TRBV6-2/TRBV6-3
CASSRVVGDRLGANVLTF TRBJ2-6 many TRBV7-3
CACGPGSEAFF TRBJ1-1 - TRBV30
CASSTTGVTGELFF TRBJ2-2 - TRBV19
CASSPNRGEQYF TRBJ2-7 once TRBV7-2
CASSNWHSYEQYF TRBJ2-7 - TRBV11-2
CASSLATEGEKLFF TRBJ1-4 - TRBV27
CASSPSNRGGNQPQHF TRBJ1-5 - TRBV28
CASSLELAGANEQFF TRBJ2-1 - TRBV5-1
CASSNTGPLGSSGYNEQFF TRBJ2-1 - TRBV6-4
CASKRKNHSYEQYF TRBJ2-7 - TRBV27
CASTPCRGHEQYF TRBJ2-7 - TRBV21-1
CASSLFGGPSYEQYF TRBJ2-7 - TRBV5-6
CASLTGGESYIQYF TRBJ2-4 - TRBV6-6